This paragraph covers one TCR beta chain sequence. What it binds is unknown. These data are taken from a study of a mutant IDH1 vaccine in newly diagnosed glioma. Study overall: Of the patients given treatment, roughly 60% were male and 37.5% were female, and a mean age of around 41 years was recorded. Patients previously underwent radiotherapy, temozolomide, or both, and most underwent both. General study findings and limits: The study observed vaccine-induced immune responses in roughly 93% of patients.

The ends were cut back, 0 bases at V and 8 bases at J, with 11 bases in the middle. Germline CDR1 and CDR2: SGDLS and YYNGEE. The CDR3 is 13 amino acids. Clones were read by immunoSEQ multiplex PCR, and TCRdb kept only the in-frame ones, dropping some. The data show about 68,000 clones, with 60% to 85% seen just once and around 8.2% held by the top ten. Described time point: baseline, week 1 (first vaccination visit). Described treatment: pre-vaccination baseline after standard-of-care therapy. In every donor, the tumor was a new WHO grade 3 or 4 IDH1-mutant, ATRX-lost astrocytoma. The clonotype comes from a man aged 50 or older with glioma. Specimen: PBMCs, collected from a glioma patient treated with radiotherapy, temozolomide or both. J is TRBJ1-2 and V is TRBV9, with D tentatively TRBD1 (5 bases). CDR3 nucleotide sequence: TGTGCCAGCAGCGTAGGGGGCGCGCCCGGCTACACCTTC. It encodes CASSVGGAPGYTF.